This TCR beta chain was sequenced for a study of blood T cell repertoires in COVID-19. Study-wide background: Acute-phase and convalescent COVID-19 samples originated in the United States, Italy and Spain.

This clone occurred once. Germline CDR1 reads SNHLY; CDR2 reads FYNNEI. Trimming left V 7 bases short and J 6 bases short, with 12 bases between. The CDR3 is 12 amino acids. Sequenced by immunoSEQ multiplex PCR; TCRdb stores in-frame clones only, minus some. The repertoire holds roughly 190,000 clones, with 75% to 90% as singletons. The clonotype comes from a woman aged 60-70 years with acute or convalescent COVID-19. V usage is TRBV2 and J usage is TRBJ1-1; unclear D gene. The sequenced material came from peripheral blood. The CDR3 nucleotides are TGTGCCAGCAAGCGGTCTGCTGCTGAAGCTTTCTTT. Protein: CASKRSAAEAFF.